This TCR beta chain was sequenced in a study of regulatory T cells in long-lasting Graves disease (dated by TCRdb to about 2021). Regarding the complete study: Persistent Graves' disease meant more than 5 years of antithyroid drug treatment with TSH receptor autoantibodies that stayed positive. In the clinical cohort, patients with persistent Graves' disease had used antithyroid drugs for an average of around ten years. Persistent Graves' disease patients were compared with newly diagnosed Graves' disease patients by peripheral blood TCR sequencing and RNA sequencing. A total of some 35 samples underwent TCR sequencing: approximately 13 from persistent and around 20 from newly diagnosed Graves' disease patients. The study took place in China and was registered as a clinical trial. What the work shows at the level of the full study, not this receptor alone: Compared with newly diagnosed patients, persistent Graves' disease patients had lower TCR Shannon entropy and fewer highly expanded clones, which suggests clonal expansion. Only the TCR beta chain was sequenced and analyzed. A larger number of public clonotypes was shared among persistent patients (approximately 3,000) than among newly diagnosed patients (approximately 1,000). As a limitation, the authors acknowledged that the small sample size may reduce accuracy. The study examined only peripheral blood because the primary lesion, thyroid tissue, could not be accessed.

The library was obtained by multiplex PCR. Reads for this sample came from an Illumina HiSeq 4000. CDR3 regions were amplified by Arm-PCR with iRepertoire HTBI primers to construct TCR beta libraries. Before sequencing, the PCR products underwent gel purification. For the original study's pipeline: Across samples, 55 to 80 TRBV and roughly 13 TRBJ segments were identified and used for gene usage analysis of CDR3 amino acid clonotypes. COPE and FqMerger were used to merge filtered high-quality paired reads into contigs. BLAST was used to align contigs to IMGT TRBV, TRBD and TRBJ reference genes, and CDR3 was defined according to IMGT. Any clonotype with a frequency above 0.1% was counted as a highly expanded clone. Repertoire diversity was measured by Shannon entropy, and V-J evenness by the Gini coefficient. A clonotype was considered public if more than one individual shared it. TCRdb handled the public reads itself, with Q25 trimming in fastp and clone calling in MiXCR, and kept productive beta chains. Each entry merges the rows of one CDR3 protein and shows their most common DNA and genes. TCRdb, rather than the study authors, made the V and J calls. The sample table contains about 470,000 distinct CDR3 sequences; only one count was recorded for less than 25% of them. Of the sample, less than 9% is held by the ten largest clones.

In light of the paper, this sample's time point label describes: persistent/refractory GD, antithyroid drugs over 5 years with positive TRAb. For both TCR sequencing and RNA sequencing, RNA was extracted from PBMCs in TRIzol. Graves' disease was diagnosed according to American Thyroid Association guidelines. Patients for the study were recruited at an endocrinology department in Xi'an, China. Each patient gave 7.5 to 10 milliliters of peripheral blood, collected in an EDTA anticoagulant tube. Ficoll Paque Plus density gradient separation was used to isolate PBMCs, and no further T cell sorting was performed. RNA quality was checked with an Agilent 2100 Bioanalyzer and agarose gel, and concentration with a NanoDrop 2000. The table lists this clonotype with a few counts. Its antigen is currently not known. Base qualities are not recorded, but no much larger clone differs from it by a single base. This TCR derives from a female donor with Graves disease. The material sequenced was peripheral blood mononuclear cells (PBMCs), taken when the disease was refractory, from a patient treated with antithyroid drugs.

In nucleotide form, the sequence is TGTGCCAGCAGTTACTCCGGGGCAGGGGATCTCTACGAGCAGTACTTC. Translated, it reads CASSYSGAGDLYEQYF. The rearranged chain carries TRBV6-2 or TRBV6-3 and TRBJ2-7; TRBD1 is a possible D gene, resting on 6 matching bases. The germline V gene supplies CDR1 MNHEY and CDR2 SVGEGT. Spanning cysteine to phenylalanine, the CDR3 consists of 16 amino acids. Kept here is only the CDR3 DNA, which spans 48 bases and is read in frame from base 1. A distance of 15 bases separates the germline ends of V and J, which lose 0 bases and 3 bases respectively.